This T cell receptor beta chain was observed in a study of shared clonotypes between healthy human individuals. CDR1 and CDR2 from the germline V gene are KGHSH and LQKENI. This CDR3 region has 15 residues. Trimming cost V 4 bases and J 8 bases, with 20 bases left between them. Clones were read by immunoSEQ multiplex PCR, and TCRdb kept only the in-frame ones, dropping some. The repertoire holds about 2.3 million clones, with 85% to 95% as singletons. Sequenced sample: naive CD4+ T cells from PBMCs. Subset indicated: CD45RA+ positively selected. The chain recombines TRBV18 with TRBJ1-2, with D perhaps matching TRBD1 (6 bases). The sequence was collected from a man aged 18 to 29 in good health. Some clones in this sample may be carry-over from other donors' samples. The CDR3 coding sequence is TGTGCCAGCTCACTTGTCCGACAGGCCTGGGGGGGCTACACCTTC. Translated, it gives CASSLVRQAWGGYTF.